A single sample gave rise to the 3 T cell receptor beta chains below, sequenced in a study of OX40 agonist ivuxolimab in advanced cancers. Method: immunoSEQ multiplex PCR; TCRdb's copy keeps in-frame clones and lacks some. The sample contains just over 50,000 clones, about 88% of which appear only once. The material sequenced was CD4+ or CD8+ T cells sorted from blood, taken in a trial of the OX40 agonist ivuxolimab. The source of these receptors is an adult with an advanced solid tumor such as melanoma, head and neck, liver or kidney cancer.

This clone has a handful of counts. The gene calls are TRBV9 and TRBJ1-1; 10 nucleotides line up with TRBD1. The V gene's germline CDR1 is SGDLS and CDR2 YYNGEE. Losses at the gene ends were 4 bases for V and 4 bases for J; bases not matched to a gene: 4. The CDR3 covers 14 residues. The CDR3 spells CASSPGQGTTEAFF. Written as DNA, the CDR3 is TGTGCCAGCAGCCCGGGACAGGGGACCACTGAAGCTTTCTTT.

The V gene is TRBV4-1, the J gene TRBJ1-1; D is undetermined. V shed 0 bases and J shed 10 bases, with 12 bases lying between them. Germline V CDR1 and CDR2: MGHRA, YSYEKL. There are 13 residues in the CDR3. In DNA, the CDR3 is TGCGCCAGCAGCCAAGATGGTTGGGAGGGAGCTTTCTTT. Protein: CASSQDGWEGAFF.

The chain links TRBV28 to TRBJ1-5; D may be TRBD1 (6 bases). V was trimmed by 4 bases and J by 7 bases, leaving 14 bases between them. The germline V gene has CDR1 MDHEN and CDR2 SYDVKM. CDR3 length equals 14 residues. CDR3 in DNA: TGTGCCAGCAGTTCCCCACAGGGTCCACAGCCCCAGCATTTT. Translating gives CASSSPQGPQPQHF.